This T cell receptor (beta chain) emerged from a study of regulatory T cells in long-lasting Graves disease. Study-level results: Study of thyroid tissue was not done, with only peripheral blood studied.

The CDR3 loop spans 16 amino acids. Losses at the gene ends were 1 base for V and 7 bases for J; bases not matched to a gene: 6. Time point denoted: persistent/refractory GD, antithyroid drugs over 5 years with positive TRAb. Isolated PBMC RNA provided the starting material for the TCR library. Into tubes containing EDTA, about 9.6 milliliters of peripheral blood were drawn. Arm-PCR of CDR3 regions and iRepertoire HTBI primers were the basis on which TCR beta libraries were built. TCRdb analysed the multiplex PCR reads with MiXCR anew, one entry per CDR3 protein. The data show 650,000 to 700,000 distinct CDR3 sequences, 30% seen once. Turning to this clonotype: The antigen is undetermined.

This clonotype was sampled from a female donor with Graves disease. The chain links TRBV12-3 or TRBV12-4 to TRBJ2-1; 11 nucleotides line up with TRBD1. The specimen comprised peripheral blood mononuclear cells (PBMCs), sampled when the disease was refractory, from a patient treated with antithyroid drugs. The CDR3 spells CASSLGDRGIRNEQFF. Written as DNA, the CDR3 is TGTGCCAGCAGTTTAGGGGACAGGGGGATTAGGAATGAGCAGTTCTTC.